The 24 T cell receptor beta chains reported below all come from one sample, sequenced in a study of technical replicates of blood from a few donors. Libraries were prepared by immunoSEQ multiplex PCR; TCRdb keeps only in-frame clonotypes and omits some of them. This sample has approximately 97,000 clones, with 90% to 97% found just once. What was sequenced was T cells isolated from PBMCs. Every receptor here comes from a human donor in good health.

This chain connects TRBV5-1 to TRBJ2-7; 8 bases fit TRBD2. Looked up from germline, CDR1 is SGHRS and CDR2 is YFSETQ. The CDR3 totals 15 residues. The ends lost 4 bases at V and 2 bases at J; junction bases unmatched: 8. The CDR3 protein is CASSEIAGITYEQYF. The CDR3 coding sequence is TGCGCCAGCAGCGAGATAGCGGGAATAACCTACGAGCAGTACTTC.

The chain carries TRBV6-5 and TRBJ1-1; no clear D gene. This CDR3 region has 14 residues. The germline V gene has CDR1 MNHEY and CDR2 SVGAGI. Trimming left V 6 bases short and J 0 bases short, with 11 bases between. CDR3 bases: TGTGCCAGCAGCGAGACACCTATGAACACTGAAGCTTTCTTT. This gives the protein CASSETPMNTEAFF.

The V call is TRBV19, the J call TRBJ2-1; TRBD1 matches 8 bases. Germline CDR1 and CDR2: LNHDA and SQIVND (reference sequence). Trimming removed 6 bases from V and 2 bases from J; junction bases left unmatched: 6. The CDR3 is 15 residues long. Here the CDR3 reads CASSKDREAYNEQFF. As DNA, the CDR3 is TGTGCCAGTAGCAAGGACAGGGAGGCCTACAATGAGCAGTTCTTC.

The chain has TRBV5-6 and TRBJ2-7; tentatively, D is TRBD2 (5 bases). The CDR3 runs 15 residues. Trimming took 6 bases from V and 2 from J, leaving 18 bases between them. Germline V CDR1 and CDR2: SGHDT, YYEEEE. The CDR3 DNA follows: TGTGCCAGCAACGACGGGCTAGCAGAAACCTACGAGCAGTACTTC. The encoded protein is CASNDGLAETYEQYF.

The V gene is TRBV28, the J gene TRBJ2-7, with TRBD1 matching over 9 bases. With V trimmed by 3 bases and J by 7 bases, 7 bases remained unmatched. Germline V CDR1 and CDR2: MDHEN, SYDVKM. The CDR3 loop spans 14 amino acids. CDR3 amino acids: CASSFRDRAGEQYF. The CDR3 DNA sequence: TGTGCCAGCAGTTTCCGGGACAGGGCAGGGGAGCAGTACTTC. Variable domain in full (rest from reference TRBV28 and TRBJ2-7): DVKVTQSSRYLVKRTGEKVFLECVQDMDHENMFWYRQDPGLGLRLIYFSYDVKMKEKGDIPEGYSVSREKKERFSLILESASTNQTSMYLCASSFRDRAGEQYFGPGTRLTVT.

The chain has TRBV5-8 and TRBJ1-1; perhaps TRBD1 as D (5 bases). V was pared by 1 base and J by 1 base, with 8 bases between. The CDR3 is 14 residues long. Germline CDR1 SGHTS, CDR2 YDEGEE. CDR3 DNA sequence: TGTGCCAGCAGCTTGTGGGGCCGGAACACTGAAGCTTTCTTT. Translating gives CASSLWGRNTEAFF. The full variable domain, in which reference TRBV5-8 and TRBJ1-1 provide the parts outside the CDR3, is EAGVTQSPTHLIKTRGQQATLRCSPISGHTSVYWYQQALGLGLQFLLWYDEGEERNRGNFPPRFSGRQFPNYSSELNVNALELEDSALYLCASSLWGRNTEAFFGQGTRLTVV.

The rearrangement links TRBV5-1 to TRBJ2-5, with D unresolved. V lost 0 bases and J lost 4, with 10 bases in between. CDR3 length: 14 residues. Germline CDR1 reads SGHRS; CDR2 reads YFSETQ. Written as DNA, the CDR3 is TGCGCCAGCAGCTTGGACAGCCAAATAGAGACCCAGTACTTC. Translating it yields CASSLDSQIETQYF. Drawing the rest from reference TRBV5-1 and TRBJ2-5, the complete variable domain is KAGVTQTPRYLIKTRGQQVTLSCSPISGHRSVSWYQQTPGQGLQFLFEYFSETQRNKGNFPGRFSGRQFSNSRSEMNVSTLELGDSALYLCASSLDSQIETQYFGPGTRLLVL.

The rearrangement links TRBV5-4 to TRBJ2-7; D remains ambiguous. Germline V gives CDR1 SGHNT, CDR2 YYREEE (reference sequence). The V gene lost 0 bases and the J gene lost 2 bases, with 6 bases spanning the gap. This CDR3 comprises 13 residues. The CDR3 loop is CASSLGGPYEQYF. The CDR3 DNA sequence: TGTGCCAGCAGCTTGGGCGGTCCCTACGAGCAGTACTTC.

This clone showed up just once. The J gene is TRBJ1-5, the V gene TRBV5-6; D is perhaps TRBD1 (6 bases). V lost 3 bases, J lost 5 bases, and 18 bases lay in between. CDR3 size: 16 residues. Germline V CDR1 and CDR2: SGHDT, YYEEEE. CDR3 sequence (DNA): TGTGCCAGCAGCTCATTCTACAGGGTTAAGGATCAGCCCCAGCATTTT. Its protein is CASSSFYRVKDQPQHF.

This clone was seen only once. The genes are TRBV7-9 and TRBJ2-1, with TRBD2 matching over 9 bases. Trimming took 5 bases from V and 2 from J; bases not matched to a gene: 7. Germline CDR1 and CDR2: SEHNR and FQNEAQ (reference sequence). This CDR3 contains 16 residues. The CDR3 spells CASSPETSGPYNEQFF. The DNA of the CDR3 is TGTGCCAGCAGCCCTGAGACTAGCGGACCCTACAATGAGCAGTTCTTC.

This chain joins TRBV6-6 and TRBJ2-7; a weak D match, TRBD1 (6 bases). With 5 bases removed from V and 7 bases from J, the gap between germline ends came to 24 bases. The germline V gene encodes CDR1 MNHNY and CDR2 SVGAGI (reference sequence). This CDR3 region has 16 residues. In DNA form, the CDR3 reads TGTGCCAGCAGTCCCTTTCGCCTCCCGACAGGTGGGGAGCAGTACTTC. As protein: CASSPFRLPTGGEQYF.

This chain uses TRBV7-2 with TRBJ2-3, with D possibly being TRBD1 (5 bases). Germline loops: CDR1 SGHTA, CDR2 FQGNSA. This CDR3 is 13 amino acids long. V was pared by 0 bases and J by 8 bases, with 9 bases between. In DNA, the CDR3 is TGTGCCAGCAGCTTAGCAGGAAGGGGTACGCAGTATTTT. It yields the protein CASSLAGRGTQYF. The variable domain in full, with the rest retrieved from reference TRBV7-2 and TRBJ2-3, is GAGVSQSPSNKVTEKGKDVELRCDPISGHTALYWYRQSLGQGLEFLIYFQGNSAPDKSGLPSDRFSAERTGGSVSTLTIQRTQQEDSAVYLCASSLAGRGTQYFGPGTRLTVL.

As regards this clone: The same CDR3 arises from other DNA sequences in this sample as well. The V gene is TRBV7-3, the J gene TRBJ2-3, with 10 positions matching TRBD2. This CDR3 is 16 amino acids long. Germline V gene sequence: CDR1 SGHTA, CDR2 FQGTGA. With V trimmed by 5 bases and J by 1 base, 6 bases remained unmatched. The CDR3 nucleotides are TGTGCCAGCAGCCTGGCAGGGACTAGCGGCACAGATACGCAGTATTTT. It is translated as CASSLAGTSGTDTQYF.

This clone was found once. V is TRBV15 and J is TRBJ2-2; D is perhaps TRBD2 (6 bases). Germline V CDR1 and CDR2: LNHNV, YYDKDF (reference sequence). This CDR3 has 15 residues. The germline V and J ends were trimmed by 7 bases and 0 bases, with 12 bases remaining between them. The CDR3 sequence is CATTRDSTNTGELFF. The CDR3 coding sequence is TGTGCCACCACTCGGGACTCCACGAACACCGGGGAGCTGTTTTTT.

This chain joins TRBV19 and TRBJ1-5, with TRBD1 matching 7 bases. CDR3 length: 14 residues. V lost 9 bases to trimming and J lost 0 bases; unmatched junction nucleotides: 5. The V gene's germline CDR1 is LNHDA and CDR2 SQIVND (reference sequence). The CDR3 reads CASWRQGSNQPQHF. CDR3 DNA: TGTGCCAGCTGGAGACAGGGTAGCAATCAGCCCCAGCATTTT.

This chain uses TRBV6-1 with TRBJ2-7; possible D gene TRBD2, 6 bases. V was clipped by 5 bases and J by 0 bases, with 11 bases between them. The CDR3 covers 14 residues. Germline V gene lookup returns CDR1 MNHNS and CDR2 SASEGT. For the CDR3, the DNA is TGTGCCAGCAGTCCGGGACTTCGCTCCTACGAGCAGTACTTC. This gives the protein CASSPGLRSYEQYF.

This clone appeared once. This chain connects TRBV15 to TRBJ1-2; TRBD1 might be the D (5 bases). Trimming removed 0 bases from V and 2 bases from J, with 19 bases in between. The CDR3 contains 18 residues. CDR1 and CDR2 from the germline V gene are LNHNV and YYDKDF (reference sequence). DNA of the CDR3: TGTGCCACCAGCAGAGATTTTCGGAGCAGGGAAGGGAACTATGGCTACACCTTC. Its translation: CATSRDFRSREGNYGYTF.

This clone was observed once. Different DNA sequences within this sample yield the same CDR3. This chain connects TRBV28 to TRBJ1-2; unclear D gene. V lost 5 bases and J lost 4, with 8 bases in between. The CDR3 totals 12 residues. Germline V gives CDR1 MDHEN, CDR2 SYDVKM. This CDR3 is CASSREFYGYTF. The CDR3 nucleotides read TGTGCCAGCAGTAGGGAGTTCTATGGCTACACCTTC.

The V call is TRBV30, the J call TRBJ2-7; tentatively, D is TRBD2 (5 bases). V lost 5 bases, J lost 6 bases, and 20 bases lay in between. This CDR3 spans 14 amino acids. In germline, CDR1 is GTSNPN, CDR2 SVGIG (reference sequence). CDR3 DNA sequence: TGTGCCTGGGTCCCGGGGTCCGCAGCTCGCGAGCAGTACTTC. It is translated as CAWVPGSAAREQYF. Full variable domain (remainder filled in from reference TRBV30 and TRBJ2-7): SQTIHQWPATLVQPVGSPLSLECTVEGTSNPNLYWYRQAAGRGLQLLFYSVGIGQISSEVPQNLSASRPQDRQFILSSKKLLLSDSGFYLCAWVPGSAAREQYFGPGTRLTVT.

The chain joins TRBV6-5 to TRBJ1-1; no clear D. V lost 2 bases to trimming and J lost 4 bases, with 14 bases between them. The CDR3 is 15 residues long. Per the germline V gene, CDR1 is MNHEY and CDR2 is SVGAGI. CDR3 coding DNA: TGTGCCAGCAGTTACAGGGAGAGGGTGAGCACTGAAGCTTTCTTT. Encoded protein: CASSYRERVSTEAFF.

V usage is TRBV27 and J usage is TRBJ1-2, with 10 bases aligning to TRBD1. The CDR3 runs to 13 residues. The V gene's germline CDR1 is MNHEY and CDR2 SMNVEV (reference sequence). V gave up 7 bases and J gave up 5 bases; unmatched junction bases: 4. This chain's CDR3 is CASKGQGKYGYTF. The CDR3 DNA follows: TGTGCCAGCAAGGGACAGGGGAAATATGGCTACACCTTC.

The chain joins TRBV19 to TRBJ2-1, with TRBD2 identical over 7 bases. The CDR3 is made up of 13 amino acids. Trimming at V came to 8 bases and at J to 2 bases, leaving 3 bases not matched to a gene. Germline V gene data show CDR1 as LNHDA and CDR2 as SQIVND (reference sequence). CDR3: CASGRGPYNEQFF. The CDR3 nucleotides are TGTGCCAGTGGGAGGGGCCCCTACAATGAGCAGTTCTTC.

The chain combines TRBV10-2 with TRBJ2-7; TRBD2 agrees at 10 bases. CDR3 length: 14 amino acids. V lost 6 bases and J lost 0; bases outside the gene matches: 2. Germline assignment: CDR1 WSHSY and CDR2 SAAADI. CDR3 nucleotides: TGCGCCAGCAGGTTAGCGGGAGGCTCCTACGAGCAGTACTTC. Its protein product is CASRLAGGSYEQYF.

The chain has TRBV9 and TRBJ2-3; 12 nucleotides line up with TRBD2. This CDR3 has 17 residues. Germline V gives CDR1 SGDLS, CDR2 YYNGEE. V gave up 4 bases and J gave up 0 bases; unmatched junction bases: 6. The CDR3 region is CASSLQGLAGSTDTQYF. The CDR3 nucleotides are TGTGCCAGCAGCCTCCAAGGACTAGCGGGAAGCACAGATACGCAGTATTTT.